The T cell receptor beta chain under discussion was sequenced for a study of CD8+ T cells in alopecia areata. Study in general: The tofacitinib course ran for 6 to 18 months and was followed by 6 months off drug.

Germline assignment: CDR1 MNHEY and CDR2 SVGAGI. J gave up 0 bases and V 0 bases, and 1 base lay outside the gene matches. The CDR3 consists of 15 residues. Notes on this clone: Its antigen is unknown.

Findings and caveats of the study: Amid tofacitinib therapy, many expanded lesional clones stayed present in scalp and blood. Higher clonality than in normal scalp was seen in lesional scalp, especially alopecia totalis/universalis.

Investigators isolated RNA and reverse transcribed it into cDNA to act as the sequencing template. The table came from immunoSEQ multiplex PCR; TCRdb's copy has only in-frame clones and leaves some out. The table lists around 190,000 clones, approximately 57% of them singletons. Treatment described: oral pan-JAK inhibitor, 5-10 mg twice daily. Alopecia areata patients had lesional scalp punch biopsies and peripheral blood taken from them. This TCR derives from a human donor with alopecia areata. The source material was CD4+ T cells sorted from blood, sampled at week 24, from a patient treated with tofacitinib. The genes are TRBV6-5 and TRBJ1-2; 7 bases align to TRBD1. DNA of the CDR3: TGTGCCAGCAGTTACTCCGGGACAGCTAACTATGGCTACACCTTC. This codes for CASSYSGTANYGYTF.